The rows below give T cell receptor beta chains drawn from one sample of a study of regulatory T cells in long-lasting Graves disease. TCRdb passed the multiplex PCR reads through MiXCR, listing each CDR3 protein once. The sample shows 600,000 to 850,000 distinct CDR3 sequences, approximately 31% of them seen only once. The sequencing used peripheral blood mononuclear cells (PBMCs), collected when the disease was refractory, from a patient treated with antithyroid drugs. The receptor set was obtained from a female donor with Graves disease. CDR3s include the opening cysteine and the closing phenylalanine or tryptophan. The D gene is left open where the match is weak. Clone size, where shown, is once, few, many, or a class for clones that have expanded.

TRBJ2-2	few	TRBV5-1	.	TGCGCCAGCAGCCGAGACACCCGCCAAGGGGAGCTGTTTTTT	CASSRDTRQGELFF
TRBJ1-1	many	TRBV2	TRBD1	TGTGCCAGCAGTAACGACAGGGTACGCACTGAAGCTTTCTTT	CASSNDRVRTEAFF
TRBJ1-6	many	TRBV28	TRBD1	TGTGCCAGCAGTTGGACAGGGGGAAATTCACCCCTCCACTTT	CASSWTGGNSPLHF
TRBJ2-7	many	TRBV6-2/TRBV6-3	.	TGTGCCAGCACTCCTCGGCGCTACTCCTACGAGCAGTACTTC	CASTPRRYSYEQYF
TRBJ2-1	.	TRBV9	.	TGTGCCAGCAGCGTAGGAGGGGATGAGCAGTTCTTC	CASSVGGDEQFF
TRBJ2-5	.	TRBV7-2	TRBD2	TGTGCCAGCAGCCCCTCCGGGACTAGGGGCGAGACCCAGTACTTC	CASSPSGTRGETQYF
TRBJ1-5	few	TRBV19	.	TGTGCCAGTACCCCTCTTAGGGGTTTTCGGCATCAGCCCCAGCATTTT	CASTPLRGFRHQPQHF
TRBJ2-5	many	TRBV12-3/TRBV12-4	.	TGTGCCAGCAGTATGACGGAGACCCAGTACTTC	CASSMTETQYF
TRBJ1-5	once	TRBV10-3	.	TGTGCCATCAGTGCAGGGTCTAGCAATCAGCCCCAGCATTTT	CAISAGSSNQPQHF
TRBJ1-4	many	TRBV2	.	TGTGCCAGCAGAGATCAGGGGACAACTAATGAAAAACTGTTTTTT	CASRDQGTTNEKLFF
TRBJ2-7	.	TRBV2	TRBD2	TGTGCCAGCAGACCCAGGACTAGCGGGAGTGGCGAGCAGTACTTC	CASRPRTSGSGEQYF
TRBJ1-2	.	TRBV5-1	.	TGCGCCAGCAGCTTGGATTCCAGGGCCCATGGCTACACCTTC	CASSLDSRAHGYTF
TRBJ2-7	.	TRBV27	TRBD2	TGTGCCAGCCGGACGGGACATAGCGGGAATGGCGAGCAGTACTTC	CASRTGHSGNGEQYF
TRBJ1-5	.	TRBV3-1	TRBD1	TGTGCCAGCAGCGAGGGACAGAACAATCAGCCCCAGCATTTT	CASSEGQNNQPQHF
TRBJ1-1	.	TRBV13	TRBD1	TGTGCCAGCAGCTTCTCGGGACAGCTAACGGGATGGAACACTGAAGCTTTCTTT	CASSFSGQLTGWNTEAFF
TRBJ2-1	.	TRBV28	TRBD2	TGTGCCAGCAGCGTCACAGCGGGAGGTTTAGGGTCCTACAATGAGCAGTTCTTC	CASSVTAGGLGSYNEQFF
TRBJ2-5	few	TRBV7-2	.	TGTGCCAGCAGCTTAGTTCCTGCCCCGCAAGAGACCCAGTACTTC	CASSLVPAPQETQYF
TRBJ2-1	.	TRBV11-2	.	TGTGCCAGCAGCCCGTCCCTAGACAGAGAGCAGTTCTTC	CASSPSLDREQFF
TRBJ1-2	.	TRBV12-3/TRBV12-4	.	TGTGCCAGCAGTTTCAAGGGCATATCCCTGGGCTACACCTTC	CASSFKGISLGYTF
TRBJ1-1	.	TRBV18	.	TGTGCCAGCTCACCAAAGGAGGGGAGGGGAGCTTTCTTT	CASSPKEGRGAFF
TRBJ1-2	.	TRBV20-1	.	TGCAGTCTCTCGTCAGGGATAAACTATGGCTACACCTTC	CSLSSGINYGYTF
TRBJ1-1	many	TRBV6-2/TRBV6-3	.	TGTGCCAGCAGATACCGGGGCACTGAAGCTTTCTTT	CASRYRGTEAFF
TRBJ1-3	.	TRBV7-9	.	TGTGCCAGCAGCTTAGCACCGATCTCTGGAAACACCATATATTTT	CASSLAPISGNTIYF
TRBJ1-2	.	TRBV18	.	TGTGCCAGCTCACCAAACCAGGGAAAGCATGGCCACACCTTC	CASSPNQGKHGHTF
TRBJ2-1	.	TRBV28	TRBD2	TGTGCCAGCGGCCCTAGCGGGAGGACCCATGAGCAGTTCTTC	CASGPSGRTHEQFF
TRBJ1-4	few	TRBV30	TRBD1	TGTGCCTGGAGTGTACAGGGGGGTCTTAATGAAAAACTGTTTTTT	CAWSVQGGLNEKLFF
TRBJ2-2	many	TRBV2	.	TGTGCCAGCAGCGACAGTCTTGGGAGCGGGGAGCTGTTTTTT	CASSDSLGSGELFF
TRBJ1-2	.	TRBV5-5	.	TGTGCCAGCAGCTTGCGGATTGGCAGGAACTATGGCTACACCTTC	CASSLRIGRNYGYTF
TRBJ2-7	many	TRBV2	.	TGTGCCAGCAGGGTAAGCGGGACAAACTCCTACGAGCAGTACTTC	CASRVSGTNSYEQYF
TRBJ1-2	.	TRBV4-1	TRBD1	TGCGCCAGCAGCCTCGACTTCACAGGGGTGCGAGGCTACACCTTC	CASSLDFTGVRGYTF
TRBJ2-2	.	TRBV9	TRBD2	TGTGCCAGCAGCGCCGTTGCGGGAGGGGGCACCGGGGAGCTGTTTTTT	CASSAVAGGGTGELFF
TRBJ2-7	few	TRBV9	TRBD2	TGTGCCAGCAGCCCCGGGACTAGCGGGGGCTACGAGCAGTACTTC	CASSPGTSGGYEQYF
TRBJ2-7	few	TRBV3-1	.	TGTGCCAGCAGCCAAAGGACGTACGAGCAGTACTTC	CASSQRTYEQYF
TRBJ2-5	few	TRBV6-2/TRBV6-3	TRBD1	TGTGCCAGCAGTTCCAAGTGGGACAGGGTCCAAGAGACCCAGTACTTC	CASSSKWDRVQETQYF
TRBJ1-4	few	TRBV7-7	.	TGTGCCAGCAGCCGCGGTTATAGGGAAAAACTGTTTTTT	CASSRGYREKLFF
TRBJ1-1	.	TRBV6-1	TRBD1	TGTGCCAGCAGGAGACAGGGGGCGATCCCTGAAGCTTTCTTT	CASRRQGAIPEAFF
TRBJ1-2	.	TRBV6-1	TRBD1	TGTGCCAGCAGTGCCGGGACAGGGGGCGCCCACACCTTC	CASSAGTGGAHTF
TRBJ2-7	.	TRBV18	TRBD2	TGTGCCAGCTCCCCTGGTAGCGGGAAGGGCGAGCAGTACTTC	CASSPGSGKGEQYF
TRBJ2-7	few	TRBV20-1	TRBD2	TGCAGTGCTATCCTTAGCGGGACGATATCCTACGAGCAGTACTTC	CSAILSGTISYEQYF
TRBJ1-1	.	TRBV7-9	.	TGTGCCAGCAGCCTAGCGGGGCTCGCTTACACTGAAGCTTTCTTT	CASSLAGLAYTEAFF
TRBJ2-5	few	TRBV7-3	.	TGTGCCAGCAGCTTAAGCGTCTACCCGGAGACCCAGTACTTC	CASSLSVYPETQYF
TRBJ2-2	few	TRBV6-1	.	TGTGCCAGCAGTGAACTAGCGTTCACCGGGGAGCTGTTTTTT	CASSELAFTGELFF
TRBJ1-1	many	TRBV2	.	TGTGCCAGCAGTACCTGGGACAAGAACACTGAAGCTTTCTTT	CASSTWDKNTEAFF
TRBJ1-4	many	TRBV28	.	TGTGCCAGCAGTTTGGGGGGGGCTGGGGAAAAACTGTTTTTT	CASSLGGAGEKLFF
TRBJ1-4	few	TRBV3-1	.	TGTGCCAGCAGCCTACAGGGCCTGAGGGGTGAAAAACTGTTTTTT	CASSLQGLRGEKLFF
TRBJ2-4	.	TRBV3-1	.	TGTGCCAGCACCATTAGCGGTACCGGGAACATTCAGTACTTC	CASTISGTGNIQYF
TRBJ1-6	.	TRBV12-3/TRBV12-4	.	TGTGCCAGCAGTCCCCAGGCCCACCAGATTTCACCCCTCCACTTT	CASSPQAHQISPLHF
TRBJ2-2	.	TRBV5-4	.	TGTGCCAGCAGCTTGGCCGGTGGGATCTACACCGGGGAGCTGTTTTTT	CASSLAGGIYTGELFF
TRBJ2-7	.	TRBV6-1	TRBD1	TGTGCCAGCAGTGCAGCGGGACAGGGGAGTTCCTACGAGCAGTACTTC	CASSAAGQGSSYEQYF
TRBJ1-2	.	TRBV9	.	TGTGCCAGCAGCGGAGACAGGATGCGGGGCTACACCTTC	CASSGDRMRGYTF
TRBJ1-6	.	TRBV30	.	TGTGCCTGGAGTGTACTGGGGGAAAATTCACCCCTCCACTTT	CAWSVLGENSPLHF
TRBJ1-4	.	TRBV20-1	.	TGCAGTGCTAGAGATAAGTCAACTAATGAGAAACTGTTTTTT	CSARDKSTNEKLFF
TRBJ1-5	many	TRBV7-9	.	TGTGCCAGCAGTAGAGGGGATAATCAGCCCCAGCATTTT	CASSRGDNQPQHF
TRBJ1-1	.	TRBV3-1	.	TGTGCCAGCAGCTACCCGACGGGGAACACTGAAGCTTTCTTT	CASSYPTGNTEAFF
TRBJ1-1	.	TRBV3-1	.	TGTGCCAGCAGCCAACCCCGGCGGGGGGGCGCGGCTTTCTTT	CASSQPRRGGAAFF
TRBJ2-2	once	TRBV11-2	TRBD2	TGTGCCAGCAGCTTAAGCGGGAACATCTTAAACACCGGGGAGCTGTTTTTT	CASSLSGNILNTGELFF
TRBJ1-1	few	TRBV27	.	TGTGCCAGCAACACTGACAGAGGGGTGGGAAACACTGAAGCTTTCTTT	CASNTDRGVGNTEAFF
TRBJ1-1	many	TRBV12-3/TRBV12-4	TRBD1	TGTGCCAGCAGTTTACCTCCGGGACAGGGCGAAGCTTTCTTT	CASSLPPGQGEAFF
TRBJ2-5	many	TRBV2	TRBD2	TGTGCCAGCAGTGAAGGGTTTCGTAGCGGGAGGACACCGGGGTGGCAAGAGACCCAGTACTTC	CASSEGFRSGRTPGWQETQYF